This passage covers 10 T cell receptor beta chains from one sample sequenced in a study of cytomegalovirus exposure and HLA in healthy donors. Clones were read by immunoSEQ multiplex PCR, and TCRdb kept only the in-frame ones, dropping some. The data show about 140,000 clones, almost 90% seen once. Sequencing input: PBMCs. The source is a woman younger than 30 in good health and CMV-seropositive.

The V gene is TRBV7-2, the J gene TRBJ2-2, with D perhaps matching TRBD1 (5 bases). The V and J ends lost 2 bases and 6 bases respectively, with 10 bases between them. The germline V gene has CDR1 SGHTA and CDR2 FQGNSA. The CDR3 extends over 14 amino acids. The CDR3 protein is CASSLTRAPGELFF. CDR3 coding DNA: TGTGCCAGCAGCTTAACCAGGGCACCCGGGGAGCTGTTTTTT.

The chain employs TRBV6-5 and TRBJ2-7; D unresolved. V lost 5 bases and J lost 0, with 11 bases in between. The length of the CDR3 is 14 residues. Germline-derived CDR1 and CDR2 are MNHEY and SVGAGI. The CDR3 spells CASSPRHNSYEQYF. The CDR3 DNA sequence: TGTGCCAGCAGTCCCCGACACAACTCCTACGAGCAGTACTTC.

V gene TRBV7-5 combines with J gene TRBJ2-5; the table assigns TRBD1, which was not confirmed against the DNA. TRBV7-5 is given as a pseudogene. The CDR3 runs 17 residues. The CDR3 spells CVRSLTGPGSLQETQYF. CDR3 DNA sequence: TGTGTCAGAAGCTTAACCGGACCAGGGTCCCTTCAAGAGACCCAGTACTTC.

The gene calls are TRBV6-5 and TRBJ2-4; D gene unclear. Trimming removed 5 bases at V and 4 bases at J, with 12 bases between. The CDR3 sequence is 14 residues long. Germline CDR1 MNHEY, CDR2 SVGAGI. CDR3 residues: CASSHDSLKNIQYF. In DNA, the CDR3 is TGTGCCAGCAGTCACGACTCCCTTAAAAACATTCAGTACTTC.

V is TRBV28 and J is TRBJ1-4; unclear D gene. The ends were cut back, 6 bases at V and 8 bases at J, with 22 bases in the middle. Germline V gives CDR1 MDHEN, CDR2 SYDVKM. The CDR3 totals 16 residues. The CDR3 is CASSYSAGGFGEKLFF. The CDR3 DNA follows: TGTGCCAGCAGCTACTCGGCGGGAGGTTTCGGCGAAAAACTGTTTTTT.

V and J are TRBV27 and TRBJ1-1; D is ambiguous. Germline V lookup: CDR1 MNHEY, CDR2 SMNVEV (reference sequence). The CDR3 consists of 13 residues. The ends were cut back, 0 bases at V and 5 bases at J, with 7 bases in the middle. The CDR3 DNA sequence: TGTGCCAGCAGTTTATCAAAGCGGACTGAAGCTTTCTTT. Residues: CASSLSKRTEAFF.

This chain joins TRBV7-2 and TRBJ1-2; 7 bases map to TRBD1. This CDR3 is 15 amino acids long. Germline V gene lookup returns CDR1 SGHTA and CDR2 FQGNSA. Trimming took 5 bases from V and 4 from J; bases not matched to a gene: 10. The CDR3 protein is CASSLATGTVYGYTF. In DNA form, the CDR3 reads TGTGCCAGCAGCCTCGCGACCGGGACAGTCTATGGCTACACCTTC.

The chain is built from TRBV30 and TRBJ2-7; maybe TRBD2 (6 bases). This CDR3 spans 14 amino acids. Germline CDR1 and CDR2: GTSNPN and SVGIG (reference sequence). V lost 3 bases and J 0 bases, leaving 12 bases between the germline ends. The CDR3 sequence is CAWRSLGSSYEQYF. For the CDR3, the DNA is TGTGCCTGGAGGTCCCTCGGGAGCTCCTACGAGCAGTACTTC.

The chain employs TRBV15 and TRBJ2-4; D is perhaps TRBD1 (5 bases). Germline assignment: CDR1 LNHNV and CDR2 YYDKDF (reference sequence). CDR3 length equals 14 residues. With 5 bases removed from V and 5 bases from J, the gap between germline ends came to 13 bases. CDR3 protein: CATSPRVGENIQYF. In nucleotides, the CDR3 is TGTGCCACCAGCCCCAGGGTTGGGGAAAACATTCAGTACTTC.

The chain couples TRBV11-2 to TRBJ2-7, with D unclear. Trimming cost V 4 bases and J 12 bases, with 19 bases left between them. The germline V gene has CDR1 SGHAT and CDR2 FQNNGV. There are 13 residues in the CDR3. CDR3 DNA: TGTGCCAGCAGCTCGAACCCGGCGGCCGTTCGGTACTTC. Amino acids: CASSSNPAAVRYF.